Given below is one T cell receptor (beta chain) in context. What it binds is not known. Time point noted: persistent/refractory GD, antithyroid drugs over 5 years with positive TRAb. PBMC-derived RNA was used for the TCR library. The entry originates in a study of regulatory T cells in long-lasting Graves disease. Regarding the study as a whole: Persistent disease was characterized by preferential usage of TRBV28, TRBJ1-2 and TRBJ2-5. The persistent group shared around 3,000 public clonotypes, more than the approximately 970 shared by new patients.

Arm-PCR of CDR3 regions and iRepertoire HTBI primers were the basis on which TCR beta libraries were built. TCRdb analysed the multiplex PCR reads with MiXCR anew, one entry per CDR3 protein. This table holds about 660,000 distinct CDR3 sequences, approximately 29% found once. The germline V and J ends were trimmed by 4 bases and 8 bases, with 14 bases remaining between them. CDR3 size: 13 residues. Germline CDR1 and CDR2: MNHNS and SASEGT. The receptor was derived from a female donor with Graves disease. This chain links TRBV6-1 with TRBJ1-2; the D gene is possibly TRBD1 (6 bases). Sequences were derived from peripheral blood mononuclear cells (PBMCs), sampled when the disease was refractory, from a patient treated with antithyroid drugs. The CDR3 reads CASSARQVLGYTF. CDR3 nucleotides: TGTGCCAGCAGTGCCCGACAGGTCTTAGGCTACACCTTC.